This TCR beta chain was found in a study of T cell changes during pregnancy in multiple sclerosis. Data came from immunoSEQ multiplex PCR; TCRdb stores just in-frame clones and leaves some out. The table records about 67,000 clones, just over 90% of them present only once. This CDR3 contains 15 residues. The V gene end was trimmed by 2 bases and the J gene end by 7 bases; junction bases not matched to a gene: 10. Germline CDR1 reads SGHAT; CDR2 reads FQNNGV. The sequences come from peripheral blood, collected after pregnancy. The receptor's source is a female donor with multiple sclerosis, enrolled in a pregnancy study. The chain links TRBV11-2 to TRBJ2-5; 7 nucleotides align to TRBD1. The chain's CDR3 is CASSLRTGVGVTQYF. The CDR3 DNA follows: TGTGCCAGCAGCTTACGGACAGGCGTGGGGGTGACCCAGTACTTC.